Each of the 11 T cell receptor beta chains below was sequenced from the same sample in a study of Graves' ophthalmopathy and Graves' hyperthyroidism. Transcripts of RNA were the source for amplifying TCR beta CDR3 regions. HTBI primers served in a first-round RT-PCR, which a second-round multiplex PCR followed. TCRdb analysed the multiplex PCR reads with MiXCR anew, one entry per CDR3 protein. The profile covers approximately 500,000 distinct CDR3 sequences, with approximately 14% appearing a single time and roughly 9.8% taken by the ten largest. The sequencing sample was made of blood. All receptors come from a woman aged 25 to 39 with Graves' ophthalmopathy.

Ten or more counts support this clonotype. The chain couples TRBV6-1 to TRBJ1-1, with D unresolved. Per germline, CDR1 MNHNS and CDR2 SASEGT. The V end was cut by 6 bases, the J end by 4 bases, with 6 bases between. CDR3 length: 11 residues. CDR3 sequence: CASSPFTEAFF. CDR3 in DNA: TGTGCCAGCAGCCCCTTCACTGAAGCTTTCTTT.

V usage is TRBV6-1 and J usage is TRBJ1-2; D gene uncertain. The V gene lost 8 bases and the J gene lost 7 bases, with 17 bases spanning the gap. The V gene's germline CDR1 is MNHNS and CDR2 SASEGT. The CDR3 is 13 amino acids. The CDR3 DNA reads as TGTGCCAGCGTCAAGGAGACCCCAAGTGGCTACACCTTC. Residues: CASVKETPSGYTF.

This clonotype has ten or more counts. The chain couples TRBV6-1 to TRBJ2-7, with 12 bases that match TRBD1. The V gene's germline CDR1 is MNHNS and CDR2 SASEGT. Trimming at V came to 10 bases and at J to 2 bases, leaving 6 bases not matched to a gene. The CDR3 length is 14 residues. The DNA of the CDR3 is TGTGCCACCTCGGGACAGGGGGCTACCTACGAGCAGTACTTC. Its translation is CATSGQGATYEQYF.

This clonotype was seen ten or more times. The chain couples TRBV24-1 to TRBJ2-5; D call uncertain. CDR3 size: 12 residues. V shed 7 bases and J shed 3 bases, with 8 bases lying between them. Germline V lookup: CDR1 KGHDR, CDR2 SFDVKD. The CDR3: CATRGVKETQYF. CDR3 in DNA: TGTGCCACCAGGGGCGTTAAAGAGACCCAGTACTTC.

This clonotype was counted a few times. V usage is TRBV27 and J usage is TRBJ2-3; the D gene is possibly TRBD2 (6 bases). Germline V CDR1 and CDR2: MNHEY, SMNVEV (reference sequence). The CDR3 sequence is 18 residues long. The V end was cut by 0 bases, the J end by 2 bases, with 18 bases between. The CDR3 region has the DNA TGTGCCAGCAGTTTATCCCCCCCAGGGCCACTAGCCACAGATACGCAGTATTTT. Protein: CASSLSPPGPLATDTQYF.

This clonotype has ten or more counts. The chain carries TRBV6-1 and TRBJ1-1, with D uncertain. The CDR3 runs 14 residues. Trimming shortened V by 6 bases and J by 1 base, and 12 bases separated the two germline ends. The germline V gene encodes CDR1 MNHNS and CDR2 SASEGT. The CDR3 DNA reads TGTGCCAGCAGCCTCGAACGCGGGAACACTGAAGCTTTCTTT. Its protein product is CASSLERGNTEAFF.

In its sample, this clonotype was seen many times. The chain couples TRBV12-3 or TRBV12-4 to TRBJ2-5; possibly TRBD2 for D (5 bases). This CDR3 spans 15 amino acids. The V and J ends lost 7 bases and 2 bases respectively, with 17 bases between them. Here the CDR3 reads CASTLGGLEQETQYF. In DNA, the CDR3 is TGTGCCAGCACTCTCGGCGGGTTGGAGCAAGAGACCCAGTACTTC.

In this sample, this clonotype turned up a few times. The chain combines TRBV2 with TRBJ1-5; a weak D match, TRBD1 (6 bases). The CDR3 is 12 amino acids. V was pared by 7 bases and J by 6 bases, with 10 bases between. The germline CDR1 and CDR2 sequences are SNHLY and FYNNEI. The CDR3 coding sequence is TGTGCCAGCAACAGGGAGGCTCAGCCCCAGCATTTT. Translation gives CASNREAQPQHF.

This clonotype was observed at least ten times. The chain combines TRBV7-3 with TRBJ2-7; TRBD1 is a possible D gene (6 bases). The CDR3 spans 15 residues. With 5 bases removed from V and 0 bases from J, the gap between germline ends came to 14 bases. Germline loops: CDR1 SGHTA, CDR2 FQGTGA. The DNA for the CDR3 is TGTGCCAGCAGCCATCCCCCGGACAGCTCCTACGAGCAGTACTTC. Its translation is CASSHPPDSSYEQYF.

In this sample, this clonotype turned up many times. The chain recombines TRBV11-1 with TRBJ1-1; 8 positions agree with TRBD1. J gave up 7 bases and V 2 bases, and 6 bases lay outside the gene matches. The CDR3 totals 14 residues. Germline values: CDR1 SGHAT, CDR2 FQDESV (reference sequence). The CDR3 sequence: CASSLSAGGIEAFF. In DNA, the CDR3 is TGTGCCAGCAGCTTATCGGCAGGGGGCATTGAAGCTTTCTTT.

This clonotype was recorded many times. The CDR3 DNA sequence: TGTGCCAGCAGTTTCATCGAGTCCTATAATTCACCCCTCCACTTT. Protein product: CASSFIESYNSPLHF. The chain uses TRBV6-2 or TRBV6-3 and TRBJ1-6; no reliable D call. Germline loops: CDR1 MNHEY, CDR2 SVGEGT. Trimming took off 4 bases at V and 1 base at J, with 8 bases between the two ends. CDR3 size: 15 residues.